This T cell receptor beta chain is from a study of blood T cell repertoires in COVID-19. The length of the CDR3 is 18 residues. Data came from immunoSEQ multiplex PCR; TCRdb stores just in-frame clones and leaves some out. The sample shows about 330,000 clones, approximately 89% of them seen only once. Categorization into cohorts depended on clinical history that participants reported. The V and J genes are TRBV1 and TRBJ2-5; the DNA was not compared with TRBD2, the D call given in the table. TRBV1 is marked as a pseudogene. Material for sequencing was PBMCs or T cells enriched from blood (not recorded which). This receptor was obtained from a young man who had recovered from COVID-19. The CDR3 spells CTSSSRCQRGGLLGTQYF. DNA of the CDR3: TGCACCAGCAGCTCAAGATGTCAGCGGGGGGGGCTCTTGGGAACCCAGTACTTC.